Listed below are T cell receptor beta chains from one sample, sequenced in a study of blood T cells in healthy people across ages. TCRdb independently ran MiXCR on the 5' RACE reads; one entry per CDR3 protein. The sample consists of about 1.5 million distinct CDR3 sequences, roughly two fifths of them appearing once. The specimen was blood. These receptors were obtained from a woman under 30 in good health. Each CDR3 is given with its conserved first and last residue. D genes are given only for firm matches. A row's size may be missing; if present it is once, few, many or a size class.

TRBV5-1	NA	NA	TRBJ2-1	TGCGCCAGCACCCCCGACGGGGGATACAATGAGCAGTTCTTC	CASTPDGGYNEQFF
TRBV7-2	NA	NA	TRBJ2-1	TGTGCCAGCAGCTTAGGGAGGACTCACTCCTACAATGAGCAGTTCTTC	CASSLGRTHSYNEQFF
TRBV6-2/TRBV6-3	NA	NA	TRBJ1-5	TGTGCCAGCAGAATCGGACGTGGTAGCAATCAGCCCCAGCATTTT	CASRIGRGSNQPQHF
TRBV7-2	NA	NA	TRBJ2-7	TGTGCCGGCAGCTTAGACTACAAGACCTACGAGCAGTACTTC	CAGSLDYKTYEQYF
TRBV5-4	once	TRBD2	TRBJ2-7	TGTGCCAGCAGCCCCCACAGCGGGACCTACAATGAGCAGTACTTC	CASSPHSGTYNEQYF
TRBV20-1	NA	NA	TRBJ2-1	TGCAGTGCTAGTCCCAGACTAGTTTCTGAGCAGTTCTTC	CSASPRLVSEQFF
TRBV20-1	NA	TRBD1	TRBJ2-3	TGCAGTGCTAGAGATCAAAGGGGGCCGGCAGATACGCAGTATTTT	CSARDQRGPADTQYF
TRBV6-6	NA	TRBD1	TRBJ1-1	TGTGCCAGCAGGCCTCGACAGGGGGCAAACACTGAAGCTTTCTTT	CASRPRQGANTEAFF
TRBV29-1	many	NA	TRBJ1-3	TGCAGCGTTGAAGAGCTCTCTATGGACAGTCACACCATATATTTT	CSVEELSMDSHTIYF
TRBV9	NA	NA	TRBJ1-2	TGTGCCAGCGTCGGCACCTCCTATGGCTACACCTTC	CASVGTSYGYTF
TRBV7-2	few	NA	TRBJ2-1	TGTGCCAGCACCCTCCGGGGGCTTAGCTCCTACAATGAGCAGTTCTTC	CASTLRGLSSYNEQFF
TRBV5-1	many	NA	TRBJ2-5	TGCGCCAGCAGCATCAAAGAGACCCAGTACTTC	CASSIKETQYF
TRBV5-5	few	NA	TRBJ2-3	TGTGCCAGCAGCTTTGCTCCAGCCACAGATACGCAGTATTTT	CASSFAPATDTQYF
TRBV25-1	NA	NA	TRBJ2-5	TGTGCCAGCAGTGTCGGCCCCAATGAGCAGTACTTC	CASSVGPNEQYF
TRBV4-2	NA	TRBD2	TRBJ2-2	TGTGCCAGCAGCCAAGATGAACTAGCGGTGAACACCGGGGAGCTGTTTTTT	CASSQDELAVNTGELFF
TRBV20-1	NA	NA	TRBJ1-2	TGCAGTGCTAGAGATTATGAATCCTGGGGTGATGGCTACACCTTC	CSARDYESWGDGYTF
TRBV20-1	few	NA	TRBJ2-5	TGCAGTGCTACCCGCGACTGGAAAGAGACCCAGTACTTC	CSATRDWKETQYF
TRBV29-1	NA	NA	TRBJ2-3	TGCAGCAGCCGGCATGATGGGGTCACAGATACGCAGTATTTT	CSSRHDGVTDTQYF
TRBV7-9	few	NA	TRBJ2-5	TGTGCCAGCACCTCAGGTAATGAGCAGTACTTC	CASTSGNEQYF
TRBV3-1	NA	TRBD2	TRBJ2-5	TGTGCCAGCAGCCCCGGGGGGACCTTGTACCAAGAGACCCAGTACTTC	CASSPGGTLYQETQYF
TRBV6-1	few	NA	TRBJ1-2	TGTGCCAGCAGTCCCGGGAGGGTTGACTATGGCTACACCTTC	CASSPGRVDYGYTF
TRBV6-5	NA	NA	TRBJ1-2	TGTGCCAGCAGCCGGGGACTGTTCCAAGGCTACACCTTC	CASSRGLFQGYTF
TRBV7-6	NA	NA	TRBJ1-2	TGTGCCAGCAGCTTAGGCCCGACAGGAGAGGGCTACACCTTC	CASSLGPTGEGYTF
TRBV2	NA	NA	TRBJ1-1	TGTGCCAGCAGTGTAGGGCGGTTGAACACTGAAGCTTTCTTT	CASSVGRLNTEAFF
TRBV12-3/TRBV12-4	few	NA	TRBJ2-5	TGTGCCAGCAGCTCACCCCGGGATAGTCAAGAGACCCAGTACTTC	CASSSPRDSQETQYF
TRBV11-2	NA	NA	TRBJ2-1	TGTGCCAGCAGCTCCTACGGGACACCGCGGGACAATGAGCAGTTCTTC	CASSSYGTPRDNEQFF
TRBV5-1	NA	NA	TRBJ2-3	TGCGCCAGCAGCCCGGACACGGGGCCTACAGATACGCAGTATTTT	CASSPDTGPTDTQYF
TRBV24-1	NA	NA	TRBJ2-5	TGTGCCACCAGTGACAGCTTAGAGACCCAGTACTTC	CATSDSLETQYF
TRBV20-1	once	NA	TRBJ2-2	TGCAGTCCCTTTTGCACCGGGGAGCTGTTTTTT	CSPFCTGELFF
TRBV28	NA	NA	TRBJ2-1	TGTGCCAGCAGTTCGCTAGGACAGAAACAAGAGACCCAGTTCTTC	CASSSLGQKQETQFF
TRBV6-2/TRBV6-3	few	NA	TRBJ1-5	TGTGCCAGCAGTCAACGTGGGGGTAAGCAGCCCCAGCATTTT	CASSQRGGKQPQHF
TRBV6-2/TRBV6-3	NA	NA	TRBJ1-6	TGTGCCAGCAGTCGCGGGACTTCCCCTTGGAATTCACCCCTCCACTTT	CASSRGTSPWNSPLHF
TRBV2	once	TRBD2	TRBJ2-1	TGTGCCAGCAGTGATAGGGGAGCGGGGGTCAATGAGCAGTTCTTC	CASSDRGAGVNEQFF
TRBV29-1	many	NA	TRBJ2-7	TGCAGCGGTCTACCCAGGGTACGATCGTCCTACGAGCAGTACTTC	CSGLPRVRSSYEQYF
TRBV21-1	few	NA	TRBJ2-5	TGTGACAGCAGCAAACCCGACAGCGTCCAAGAGACCCAGTACTTC	CDSSKPDSVQETQYF
TRBV6-1	NA	TRBD1	TRBJ2-7	TGTGCCAGTGACCGGGACAGGGGTGCCAACGAGCAGTACTTC	CASDRDRGANEQYF
TRBV7-2	NA	TRBD2	TRBJ2-3	TGTGCCAGCAGCCCTTGGGGGGGGAGTCTGCATACAGATACGCAGTATTTT	CASSPWGGSLHTDTQYF
TRBV6-1	few	NA	TRBJ2-3	TGTGCCAGCAGAGACGGATCTTTCAGCACAGATACGCAGTATTTT	CASRDGSFSTDTQYF
TRBV15	NA	NA	TRBJ2-2	TGTGCCACCAGCCTGAATGGGGACACCGGGGAGCTGTTTTTT	CATSLNGDTGELFF
TRBV20-1	few	NA	TRBJ2-1	TGCAGTGCTAGCCGAGTAGGAGGTACTAACAATGAGCAGTTCTTC	CSASRVGGTNNEQFF
TRBV29-1	few	TRBD1	TRBJ2-7	TGCAGCGGCGGACAGGGGCTTTACTACGAGCAGTACTTC	CSGGQGLYYEQYF
TRBV4-1	NA	TRBD2	TRBJ2-1	TGCGCCAGCAACCAAGGGAGCGGGAGACCGGACAGTGAGCAGTTCTTC	CASNQGSGRPDSEQFF
TRBV7-2	NA	NA	TRBJ2-7	TGTGCCAGCAGCTTAACCACAGGGAAGGGTTCCTACGAGCAGTACTTC	CASSLTTGKGSYEQYF
TRBV4-3	few	NA	TRBJ2-1	TGCGCCAGCAGCCATCAGTTTGGTGATGAGCAGTTCTTC	CASSHQFGDEQFF
TRBV6-5	NA	NA	TRBJ1-5	TGTGCCAGCAGTTACTCCGAGTGGCAGCCCCAGCATTTT	CASSYSEWQPQHF
TRBV3-1	NA	TRBD2	TRBJ2-1	TGTGCCAGCAGCCAAGGTTCTAGCGGGGTCGAGGAGGAGCAGTTCTTC	CASSQGSSGVEEEQFF